The following is a T cell receptor (beta chain) sequence with its context. The sample originates from a study of identical twins. V shed 6 bases, J shed 8 bases, and the junction held 14 bases outside the gene matches. Germline CDR1 and CDR2: DFQATT and SNEGSKA (reference sequence). The CDR3 length is 14 residues. MiXCR was run by TCRdb on the 5' RACE reads, yielding one entry per CDR3 protein. The sample gives 500,000 to 550,000 distinct CDR3 sequences, approximately 20% of which show up once; approximately 0.52% is in the top ten. These data were likewise used in another study, on yellow fever vaccine responses in identical twins.

Sequenced sample: CD4+ T cells sorted from blood. This chain links TRBV20-1 with TRBJ2-7; 9 nucleotides align to TRBD1. The origin of this receptor is a woman between 18 and 30 years old in good health. CDR3 in DNA: TGCAGTGCCTCCCCACCCGGGACAGGGAGGCAGCAGTACGTC. Its translation is CSASPPGTGRQQYV.